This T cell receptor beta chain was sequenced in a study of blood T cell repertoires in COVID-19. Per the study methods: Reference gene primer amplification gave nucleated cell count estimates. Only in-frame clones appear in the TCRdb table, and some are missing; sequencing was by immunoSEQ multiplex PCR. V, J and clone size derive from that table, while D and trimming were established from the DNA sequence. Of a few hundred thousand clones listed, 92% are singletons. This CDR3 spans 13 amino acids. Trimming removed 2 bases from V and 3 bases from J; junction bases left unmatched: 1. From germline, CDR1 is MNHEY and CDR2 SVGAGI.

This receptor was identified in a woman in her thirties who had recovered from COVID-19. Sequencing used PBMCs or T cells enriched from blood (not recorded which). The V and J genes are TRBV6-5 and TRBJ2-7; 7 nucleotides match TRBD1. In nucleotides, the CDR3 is TGTGCCAGCAGTTACAGGGACAGCTACGAGCAGTACTTC. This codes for CASSYRDSYEQYF.